A selection of T cell receptor beta chains follows, all from one sample in a study of beta chain features in type 1 diabetes. Assay used: immunoSEQ multiplex PCR; TCRdb lists only in-frame clones, some missing. Of some 150,000 clones listed, 48% were seen once; the top ten hold roughly 0.43%. The sample taken for sequencing was Tregs from blood. The receptors here all came from a man younger than 35 in good health. CDR3s include the opening cysteine and the closing phenylalanine or tryptophan. Each record gives: clone size, V gene, D gene, J gene, CDR3 DNA, CDR3 protein. A D gene is named only where the DNA matches it firmly. Where a row states a size, it is once, few, many or the class of an expanded clone; other rows omit it.

size: -
V: TRBV7-2
D: -
J: TRBJ2-3
DNA: TGTGCCAGCAGCTCCCGAGGGACTCGCACAGATACGCAGTATTTT
CDR3: CASSSRGTRTDTQYF

size: -
V: TRBV19
D: TRBD1
J: TRBJ1-1
DNA: TGTGCCAGTAGACGATCCGGGACAGGGGGCCCTGAAGCTTTCTTT
CDR3: CASRRSGTGGPEAFF

size: few
V: TRBV2
D: -
J: TRBJ2-7
DNA: TGTGCCAGCAGTTGGAGGGTATCCGAGCAGTACTTC
CDR3: CASSWRVSEQYF

size: -
V: TRBV19
D: TRBD2
J: TRBJ2-7
DNA: TGTGCCAGTAGTCTACGACTAGCGGGTGAAGGTTACGAGCAGTACTTC
CDR3: CASSLRLAGEGYEQYF

size: -
V: TRBV5-6
D: TRBD1
J: TRBJ1-2
DNA: TGTGCCAGCAGCTGGTGGGACAGGGCCCCCTATGGCTACACCTTC
CDR3: CASSWWDRAPYGYTF

size: -
V: TRBV7-2
D: -
J: TRBJ2-7
DNA: TGTGCCAGCAGCCGGGGAGTAGAGCAGTACTTC
CDR3: CASSRGVEQYF

size: once
V: TRBV14
D: -
J: TRBJ1-1
DNA: TGTGCCAGCAGCCAAGGGAGGAACACTGAAGCTTTCTTT
CDR3: CASSQGRNTEAFF

size: -
V: TRBV5-5
D: TRBD1
J: TRBJ1-1
DNA: TGTGCCAGCAGCCCGACAGGGGTAGTTGCCACTGAAGCTTTCTTT
CDR3: CASSPTGVVATEAFF

size: -
V: TRBV7-9
D: TRBD1
J: TRBJ2-1
DNA: TGTGCCAGCAGCTTAGGGACAGGGTACCTGATTCTCCAGTTCTTC
CDR3: CASSLGTGYLILQFF

size: -
V: TRBV7-3
D: TRBD2
J: TRBJ2-2
DNA: TGTGCCAGCAGCTTAAACGCGGGAGGGACGAACACCGGGGAGCTGTTTTTT
CDR3: CASSLNAGGTNTGELFF

size: -
V: TRBV6-6
D: TRBD1
J: TRBJ2-7
DNA: TGTGCCAGCAGTCGACCGGGACAGGGAACCTACGAGCAGTACTTC
CDR3: CASSRPGQGTYEQYF

size: -
V: TRBV2
D: TRBD1
J: TRBJ1-5
DNA: TGTGCCAGCAGACCGGAGCTGGACAGGGGTCAGCCCCAGCAATTT
CDR3: CASRPELDRGQPQQF

size: few
V: TRBV4-2
D: -
J: TRBJ1-2
DNA: TGTGCCAGCAGCCAAGGGGCCCCCTTTGGCGGCTACACCTTC
CDR3: CASSQGAPFGGYTF

size: -
V: TRBV7-9
D: -
J: TRBJ2-7
DNA: TGTGCCAGCAGCCCCGCGGCGAGGGACGAGCAGTACTTC
CDR3: CASSPAARDEQYF

size: -
V: TRBV18
D: -
J: TRBJ2-3
DNA: TGTGCCAGCTCACCTCCTAGCACAGATACGCAGTATTTT
CDR3: CASSPPSTDTQYF

size: -
V: TRBV9
D: -
J: TRBJ2-2
DNA: TGTGCCAGCACCCCCGTAACGAACACCGGGGAGCTGTTTTTT
CDR3: CASTPVTNTGELFF

size: few
V: TRBV5-1
D: -
J: TRBJ1-2
DNA: TGCGCCAGCGCCACAGCTAACTATGGCTACACCTTC
CDR3: CASATANYGYTF

size: -
V: TRBV27
D: -
J: TRBJ2-7
DNA: TGTGCCAGCAATAGAGCAGGGTCCTACGAGCAGTACTTC
CDR3: CASNRAGSYEQYF

size: -
V: TRBV2
D: -
J: TRBJ1-5
DNA: TGTGCCAGCAGTTACAGGGAAGGGCCCCAGCATTTT
CDR3: CASSYREGPQHF

size: -
V: TRBV27
D: -
J: TRBJ2-7
DNA: TGTGCCAGCAGTTTTCGGGGATCGGCCGAGCAGTACTTC
CDR3: CASSFRGSAEQYF

size: -
V: TRBV7-2
D: TRBD1
J: TRBJ2-2
DNA: TGTGCCAGCAGCTTAGGGACAGGGGGGGAGCTGTTTTTT
CDR3: CASSLGTGGELFF

size: -
V: TRBV11-2
D: TRBD2
J: TRBJ2-1
DNA: TGTGCCAGCAGCCTCCTCCCGGGGGGAGCGGGAGGGGGTTTTGAGCAGTTCTTC
CDR3: CASSLLPGGAGGGFEQFF

size: -
V: TRBV5-6
D: TRBD1
J: TRBJ2-3
DNA: TGTGCCAGCAGCTCAACAGGGGAACCCACAGATACGCAGTATTTT
CDR3: CASSSTGEPTDTQYF

size: -
V: TRBV10-2
D: -
J: TRBJ1-2
DNA: TGCGCCAGCCGAGACAGTCCCGCGGTTAACTATGGCTACACCTTC
CDR3: CASRDSPAVNYGYTF

size: -
V: TRBV6-6
D: -
J: TRBJ1-6
DNA: TGTGCCAGCAGAGCCGGAGCCTATAATTCACCCCTCCACTTT
CDR3: CASRAGAYNSPLHF

size: -
V: TRBV2
D: TRBD1
J: TRBJ1-5
DNA: TGTGCCAGCAGGGACAGGGGGGGCCAGCCCCAGCATTTT
CDR3: CASRDRGGQPQHF

size: -
V: TRBV10-3
D: TRBD2
J: TRBJ2-1
DNA: TGTGCCACCTTAGCGGGGGGGAGAAATGAGCAGTTCTTC
CDR3: CATLAGGRNEQFF

size: -
V: TRBV30
D: -
J: TRBJ1-6
DNA: TGTGCCTGGAGCCTGGAGGGTGGAAGGAATTCACCCCTCCACTTT
CDR3: CAWSLEGGRNSPLHF

size: -
V: TRBV5-1
D: -
J: TRBJ1-3
DNA: TGCGCCAGCAGCTTGGTCGGGGACTCTGGAAACACCATATATTTT
CDR3: CASSLVGDSGNTIYF

size: -
V: TRBV10-3
D: TRBD1
J: TRBJ2-1
DNA: TGTGCCATCAGTGATAAGGCAGGGGGCCGCAATGAGCAGTTCTTC
CDR3: CAISDKAGGRNEQFF

size: few
V: TRBV6-1
D: -
J: TRBJ1-5
DNA: TGTGCCAGCAGTGTTCACTACAATCAGCCCCAGCATTTT
CDR3: CASSVHYNQPQHF

size: -
V: TRBV7-9
D: TRBD1
J: TRBJ2-1
DNA: TGTGCCAGCAGCCCCGGGACAGGGTTCCGGGAGCAGTTCTTC
CDR3: CASSPGTGFREQFF

size: -
V: TRBV18
D: TRBD2
J: TRBJ2-3
DNA: TGTGCCAGCTCACCACTAGCGGGGGCAGATACGCAGTATTTT
CDR3: CASSPLAGADTQYF

size: few
V: TRBV18
D: TRBD2
J: TRBJ2-1
DNA: TGTGCCAGCTCATTTTCCCGATCAGCGGGAGGGCCGAATGAGCAGTTCTTC
CDR3: CASSFSRSAGGPNEQFF

size: -
V: TRBV6-5
D: -
J: TRBJ1-2
DNA: TGTGCCAGCAATACAGGGTTGGTCTATGGCTACACCTTC
CDR3: CASNTGLVYGYTF

size: -
V: TRBV29-1
D: -
J: TRBJ2-2
DNA: TGCAGCGTCGGTGCAACGTACACCGGGGAGCTGTTTTTT
CDR3: CSVGATYTGELFF

size: -
V: TRBV4-3
D: -
J: TRBJ1-1
DNA: TGCGCCAGCAGCCAAGATCTTAAGGGGGACACTGAAGCTTTCTTT
CDR3: CASSQDLKGDTEAFF

size: -
V: TRBV15
D: -
J: TRBJ1-1
DNA: TGTGCCACCAGCAGACGGGGGGGGAACACTGAAGCTTTCTTT
CDR3: CATSRRGGNTEAFF

size: -
V: TRBV27
D: TRBD1
J: TRBJ1-4
DNA: TGTGCCAGCAGTCGTAGACAGGGGAATGAAAAACTGTTTTTT
CDR3: CASSRRQGNEKLFF

size: few
V: TRBV29-1
D: TRBD1
J: TRBJ2-3
DNA: TGCAGCGTTGCTACAGACAGGGTGAGCACAGATACGCAGTATTTT
CDR3: CSVATDRVSTDTQYF

size: few
V: TRBV7-2
D: TRBD1
J: TRBJ1-5
DNA: TGTGCCAGCAGCTCCCGGGACAGGCTTCAGCCCCAGCATTTT
CDR3: CASSSRDRLQPQHF

size: -
V: TRBV4-2
D: -
J: TRBJ2-7
DNA: TGTGCCAGCAGCCAAGCTTCCTACGAGCAGTACTTC
CDR3: CASSQASYEQYF

size: few
V: TRBV18
D: TRBD1
J: TRBJ2-7
DNA: TGTGCCAGCTCACCATCATCGGACAGGGGGCTATACGAGCAGTACTTC
CDR3: CASSPSSDRGLYEQYF

size: -
V: TRBV27
D: -
J: TRBJ1-4
DNA: TGTGCCAGCAGTTTACTGGGCCGGGATGGGAAACTGTTTTTT
CDR3: CASSLLGRDGKLFF

size: -
V: TRBV6-1
D: TRBD2
J: TRBJ2-7
DNA: TGTGCCAGCAGTGAGATTATCTTGCGGGAGGGCCGTTACGAGCAGTACTTC
CDR3: CASSEIILREGRYEQYF

size: -
V: TRBV7-2
D: -
J: TRBJ1-2
DNA: TGTGCCAGCAGCACCACCGGACACTCTAACTATGGCTACACCTTC
CDR3: CASSTTGHSNYGYTF

size: -
V: TRBV18
D: TRBD1
J: TRBJ1-2
DNA: TGTGCCAGCTCACCGGGACAGAGCTATGGCTACACCTTC
CDR3: CASSPGQSYGYTF

size: few
V: TRBV7-8
D: TRBD1
J: TRBJ2-5
DNA: TGTGCCAGCAGCTTAGTGGGGACAGGGGAAGAGACCCAGTACTTC
CDR3: CASSLVGTGEETQYF

size: -
V: TRBV4-2
D: TRBD1
J: TRBJ1-2
DNA: TGTGCCAGCAGCCCCTATGGGACAGGGGGCAACTATGGCTACACCTTC
CDR3: CASSPYGTGGNYGYTF

size: -
V: TRBV19
D: TRBD1
J: TRBJ2-2
DNA: TGTGCCAGTAGGCCGGGACAGTACACCGGGGAGCTGTTTTTT
CDR3: CASRPGQYTGELFF

size: few
V: TRBV15
D: -
J: TRBJ1-5
DNA: TGTGCCACCAGCGAGCTCAGGGCTCAGCCCCAGCATTTT
CDR3: CATSELRAQPQHF

size: -
V: TRBV19
D: -
J: TRBJ2-2
DNA: TGTGCCAGTAGTATTGGGGGGGCGGTGGCCGGGGAGCTGTTTTTT
CDR3: CASSIGGAVAGELFF

size: -
V: TRBV18
D: TRBD1
J: TRBJ2-7
DNA: TGTGCCAGCTCACCGACCGGGACAGAAGACTACGAGCAGTACTTC
CDR3: CASSPTGTEDYEQYF

size: -
V: TRBV7-2
D: TRBD2
J: TRBJ2-7
DNA: TGTGCCAGCAGCGTAGAACTAGCGGGACATAGGGAGCAGTACTTC
CDR3: CASSVELAGHREQYF

size: -
V: TRBV6-5
D: TRBD1
J: TRBJ2-7
DNA: TGTGCCAGTACCGGGACAGTGACATACGAGCAGTACTTC
CDR3: CASTGTVTYEQYF